Included here is one T cell receptor (beta chain) sequence, with context. The sample originates from a study of control samples from healthy donors and cancer patients. V lost 2 bases, J lost 5 bases, and 12 bases lay in between. The germline V gene encodes CDR1 GTSNPN and CDR2 SVGIG (reference sequence). This CDR3 contains 13 residues. The data were produced by immunoSEQ multiplex PCR, yet TCRdb's version contains in-frame clones alone and is incomplete. Among under 40,000 clones listed, approximately 82% were seen once. The sequence was collected from a woman aged 60-70 years with lung cancer. Sequenced material: PBMCs. The chain employs TRBV30 and TRBJ1-1; D is perhaps TRBD1 (5 bases). The CDR3 nucleotides are TGTGCCTGGAGTAGGCAGGGAGGGACTGAAGCTTTCTTT. It translates to CAWSRQGGTEAFF.